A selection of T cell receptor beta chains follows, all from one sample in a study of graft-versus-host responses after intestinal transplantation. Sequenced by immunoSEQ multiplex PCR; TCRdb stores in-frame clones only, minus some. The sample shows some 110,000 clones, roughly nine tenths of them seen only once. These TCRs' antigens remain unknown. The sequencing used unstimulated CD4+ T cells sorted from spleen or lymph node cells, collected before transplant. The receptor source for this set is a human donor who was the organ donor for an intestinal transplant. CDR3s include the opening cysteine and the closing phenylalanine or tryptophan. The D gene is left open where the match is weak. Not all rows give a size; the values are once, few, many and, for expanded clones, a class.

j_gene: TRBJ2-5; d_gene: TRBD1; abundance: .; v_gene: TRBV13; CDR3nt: TGTGCCAGCAGCTCAGCCAGGACAGGGCGAGAGACCCAGTACTTC; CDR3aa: CASSSARTGRETQYF
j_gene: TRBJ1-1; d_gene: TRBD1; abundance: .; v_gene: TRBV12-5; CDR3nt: TGTGCTAGTGGATTGTCCGACAGGGCTGAAAACACTGAAGCTTTCTTT; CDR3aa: CASGLSDRAENTEAFF
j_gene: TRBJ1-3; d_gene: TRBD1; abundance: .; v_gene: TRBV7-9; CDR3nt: TGTGCCAGCAGCAGTGGGACAGCCCTTGGAAACACCATATATTTT; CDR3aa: CASSSGTALGNTIYF
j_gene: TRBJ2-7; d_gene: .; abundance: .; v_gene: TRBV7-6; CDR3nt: TGTGCCAGCAGCTTAGAATCGCCCGGCGAGCAGTACTTC; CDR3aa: CASSLESPGEQYF
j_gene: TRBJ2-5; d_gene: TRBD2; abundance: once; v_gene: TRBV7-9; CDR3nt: TGTGCCAGCAGCCGGGAACTAGCGGGCCTGCCTGGAGTGACCCAGTACTTC; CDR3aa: CASSRELAGLPGVTQYF
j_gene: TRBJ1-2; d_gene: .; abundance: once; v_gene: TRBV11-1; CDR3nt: TGTGCCAGCAGCTTTCGGACAGTTGATGGCTACACCTTC; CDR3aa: CASSFRTVDGYTF
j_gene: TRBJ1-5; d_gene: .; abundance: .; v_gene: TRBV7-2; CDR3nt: TGTGCCAGCAGCTTAGACGGGTGGAGCAATCAGCCCCAGCATTTT; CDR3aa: CASSLDGWSNQPQHF
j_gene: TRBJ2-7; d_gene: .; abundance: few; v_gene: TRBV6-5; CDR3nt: TGTGCCAGCAGTTTCCGGGCAGGTGGTCGGTACGAGCAGTACTTC; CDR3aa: CASSFRAGGRYEQYF
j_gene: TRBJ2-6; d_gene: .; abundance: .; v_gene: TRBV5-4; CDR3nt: TGTGCCAGCAGCTTGGACAGCTCTGGGGCCAACGTCCTGACTTTC; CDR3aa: CASSLDSSGANVLTF
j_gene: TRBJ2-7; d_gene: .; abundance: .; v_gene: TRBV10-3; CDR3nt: TGTGCCATCAGCCTTAGGTCTGGCCTAAGCTCCTACGAGCAGTACTTC; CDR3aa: CAISLRSGLSSYEQYF
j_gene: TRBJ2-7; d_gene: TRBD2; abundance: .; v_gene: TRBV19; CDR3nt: TGTGCCAGTAGTAGCGACGGGAGGGCCGGATCCTACGAGCAGTACTTC; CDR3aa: CASSSDGRAGSYEQYF
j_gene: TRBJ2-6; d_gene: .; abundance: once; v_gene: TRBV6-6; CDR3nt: TGTGCCAGCAGTTACGGGAATTCCGGGGCCAACGTCCTGACTTTC; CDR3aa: CASSYGNSGANVLTF
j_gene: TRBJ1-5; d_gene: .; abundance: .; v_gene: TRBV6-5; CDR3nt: TGTGCCAGCAGCCAAAACAGGGTTTCGGGTCAGCCCCAGCATTTT; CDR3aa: CASSQNRVSGQPQHF
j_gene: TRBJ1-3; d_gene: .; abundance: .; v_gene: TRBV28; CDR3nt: TGTGCCAGCAGTTTAAGGGAATCTGGAAACACCATATATTTT; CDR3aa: CASSLRESGNTIYF
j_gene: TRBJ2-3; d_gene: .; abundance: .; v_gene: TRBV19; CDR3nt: TGTGCCAGTAAAATGGGTGGTTCTAGCACAGATACGCAGTATTTT; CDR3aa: CASKMGGSSTDTQYF
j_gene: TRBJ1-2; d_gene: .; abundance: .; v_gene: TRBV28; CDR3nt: TGTGCCACACAGGGTCGAAACTATGGCTACACCTTC; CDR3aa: CATQGRNYGYTF
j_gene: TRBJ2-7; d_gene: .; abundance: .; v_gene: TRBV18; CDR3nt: TGTGCCAGCTCACCGTCACGACAGACACCCAGATCCTACGAGCAGTACTTC; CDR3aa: CASSPSRQTPRSYEQYF
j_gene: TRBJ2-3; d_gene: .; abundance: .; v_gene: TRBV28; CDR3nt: TGTGCCAGCAGAGACAGAAAGTTCACAGATACGCAGTATTTT; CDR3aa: CASRDRKFTDTQYF
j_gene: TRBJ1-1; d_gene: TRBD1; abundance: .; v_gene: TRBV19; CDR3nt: TGTGCCAGTAGTATAGAGACGGCAGGGGGCAAAGCTTTCTTT; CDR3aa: CASSIETAGGKAFF
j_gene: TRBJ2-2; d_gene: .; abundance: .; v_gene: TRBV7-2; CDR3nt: TGTGCCAGCAGCGTGCCGGGACAAACGAACACCGGGGAGCTGTTTTTT; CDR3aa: CASSVPGQTNTGELFF
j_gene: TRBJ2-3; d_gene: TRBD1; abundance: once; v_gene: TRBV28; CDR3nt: TGTGCCAGCAACGACAGGGGGGGCACAGATACGCAGTATTTT; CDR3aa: CASNDRGGTDTQYF
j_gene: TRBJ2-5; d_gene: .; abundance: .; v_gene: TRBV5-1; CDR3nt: TGCGCCAGCAGCTGGCAATTAGGGTTGTACCAAGAGACCCAGTACTTC; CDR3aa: CASSWQLGLYQETQYF
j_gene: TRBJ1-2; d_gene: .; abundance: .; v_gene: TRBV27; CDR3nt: TGTGCCAGCAGTTTTCGAACAGGGAACTATGGCTACACCTTC; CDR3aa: CASSFRTGNYGYTF
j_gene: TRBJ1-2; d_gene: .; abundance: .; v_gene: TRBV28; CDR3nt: TGTGCCGGCAGCGGGGGGCATAAAGGCTACACCTTC; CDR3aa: CAGSGGHKGYTF
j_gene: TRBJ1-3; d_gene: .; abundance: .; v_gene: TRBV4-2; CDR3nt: TGTGCCAGCAGCCAAGAGTGGCGGGGATCTGGAAACACCATATATTTT; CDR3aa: CASSQEWRGSGNTIYF
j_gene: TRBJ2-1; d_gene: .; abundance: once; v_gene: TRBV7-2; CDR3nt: TGTGCCAGCAGCTTAGGTACTCCTGCCTACAATGAGCAGTTCTTC; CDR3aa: CASSLGTPAYNEQFF
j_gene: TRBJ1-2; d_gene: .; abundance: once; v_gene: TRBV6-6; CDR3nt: TGTGCCAGCAGCCTAACGGGAAAAAACTATGGCTACACCTTC; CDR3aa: CASSLTGKNYGYTF
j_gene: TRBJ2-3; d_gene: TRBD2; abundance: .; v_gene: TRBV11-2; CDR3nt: TGTGCCAGCAGCTTAGCGGGAGGGCCAGATACGCAGTATTTT; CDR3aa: CASSLAGGPDTQYF
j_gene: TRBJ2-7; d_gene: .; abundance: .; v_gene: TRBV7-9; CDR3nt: TGTGCCAGCAGCCCGGGTTCGGGGATTGGTAGAGAGCAGTACTTC; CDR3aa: CASSPGSGIGREQYF
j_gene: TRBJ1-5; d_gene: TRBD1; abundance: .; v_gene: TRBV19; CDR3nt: TGTGCCAGTAGTAGGATGGGACAGGGGTTGGTGCGCAATCAGCCCCAGCATTTT; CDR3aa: CASSRMGQGLVRNQPQHF
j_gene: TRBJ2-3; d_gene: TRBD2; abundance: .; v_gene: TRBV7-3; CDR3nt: TGTGCCAGCAGCTTACAGGGGCTAGCGGGCCCAGATACGCAGTATTTT; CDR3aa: CASSLQGLAGPDTQYF
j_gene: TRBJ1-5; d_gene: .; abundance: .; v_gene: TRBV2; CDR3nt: TGTGCCAGCAGTGACGGATATCAGCCCCAGCATTTT; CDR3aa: CASSDGYQPQHF
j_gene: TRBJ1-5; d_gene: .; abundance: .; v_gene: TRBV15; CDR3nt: TGTGCCACCAGCAGAGATCTGGCTATATGGGATCAGCCCCAGCATTTT; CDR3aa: CATSRDLAIWDQPQHF
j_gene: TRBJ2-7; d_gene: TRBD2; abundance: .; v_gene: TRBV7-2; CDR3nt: TGTGCCAGCAGCCCGGGACTAGCGGTGTACGAGCAGTACTTC; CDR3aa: CASSPGLAVYEQYF
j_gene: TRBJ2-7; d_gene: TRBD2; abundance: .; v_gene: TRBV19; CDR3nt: TGTGCCAGTAGCAACCCGGCTAGCGGGAGGGTCGAGCAGTACTTC; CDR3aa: CASSNPASGRVEQYF
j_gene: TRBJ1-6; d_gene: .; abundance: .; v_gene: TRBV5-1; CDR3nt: TGCGCCAGCAGCCTGGACGGTTATAATTCACCCCTCCACTTT; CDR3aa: CASSLDGYNSPLHF
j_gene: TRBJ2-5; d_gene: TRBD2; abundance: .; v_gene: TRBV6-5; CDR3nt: TGTGCCAGCGGATCGGGACTAGCATGGGAGACCCAGTACTTC; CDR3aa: CASGSGLAWETQYF
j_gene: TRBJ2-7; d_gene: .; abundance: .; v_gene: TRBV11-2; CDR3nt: TGTGCCAGCAGCTTTGGGGGCCCAAACGAGCAGTACTTC; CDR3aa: CASSFGGPNEQYF
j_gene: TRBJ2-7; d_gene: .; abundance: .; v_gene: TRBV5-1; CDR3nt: TGCGCCAGCAGCTTAGAACTACACTACGAGCAGTACTTC; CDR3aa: CASSLELHYEQYF
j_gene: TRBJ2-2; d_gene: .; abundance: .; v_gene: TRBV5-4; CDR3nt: TGTGCCAGCAGCTTACGGGGCGGGGAGCTGTTTTTT; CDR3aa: CASSLRGGELFF
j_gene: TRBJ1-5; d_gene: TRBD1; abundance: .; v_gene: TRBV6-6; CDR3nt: TGTGCCAGCAGTGGGGGACAGGGCGGAAGCAATCAGCCCCAGCATTTT; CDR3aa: CASSGGQGGSNQPQHF
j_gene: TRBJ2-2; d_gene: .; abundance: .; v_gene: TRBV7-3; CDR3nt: TGTGCCAGCAGCTTAAATGCGGGTACGGACACCGGGGAGCTGTTTTTT; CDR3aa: CASSLNAGTDTGELFF
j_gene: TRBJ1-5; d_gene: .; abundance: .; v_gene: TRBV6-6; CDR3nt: TGTGCCACGTCCAGGGGCGGTTACAATAGCAATCAGCCCCAGCATTTT; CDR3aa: CATSRGGYNSNQPQHF
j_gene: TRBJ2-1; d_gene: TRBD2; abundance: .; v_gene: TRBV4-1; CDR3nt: TGCGCCAGCAGCCGTCGGGGAGCTAGCGGGATAAATGAGCAGTTCTTC; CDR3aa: CASSRRGASGINEQFF
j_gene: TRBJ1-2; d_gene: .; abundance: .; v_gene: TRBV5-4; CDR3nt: TGTGCCAGCAGCTTGGAGGGGCTTTATGGCTACACCTTC; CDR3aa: CASSLEGLYGYTF
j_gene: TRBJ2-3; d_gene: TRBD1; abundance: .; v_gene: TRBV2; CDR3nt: TGTGCCAGTGGGACAGGGAGGTTCGATACGCAGTATTTT; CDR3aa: CASGTGRFDTQYF
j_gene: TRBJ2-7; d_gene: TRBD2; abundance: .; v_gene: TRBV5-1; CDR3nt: TGCGCCAGCAGCTTGGGGGGACTAGCGGGAGACTACGAGCAGTACTTC; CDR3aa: CASSLGGLAGDYEQYF
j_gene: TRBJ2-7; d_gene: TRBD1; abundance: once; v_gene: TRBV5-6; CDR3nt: TGTGCCAGCAGCTCGCGGACAGGGAGCTCCTACGAGCAGTACTTC; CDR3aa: CASSSRTGSSYEQYF
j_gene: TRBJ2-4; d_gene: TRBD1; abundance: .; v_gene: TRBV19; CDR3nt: TGTGCCAGTAGTAACTTTGACAGGGGGCAAGGAAACATTCAGTACTTC; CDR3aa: CASSNFDRGQGNIQYF
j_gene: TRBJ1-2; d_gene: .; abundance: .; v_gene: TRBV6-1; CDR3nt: TGTGCCAGCAGTACTACAGTTCTCTATGGCTACACCTTC; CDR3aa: CASSTTVLYGYTF
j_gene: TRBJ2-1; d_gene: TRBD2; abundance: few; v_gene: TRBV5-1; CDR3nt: TGCGCCAGCAGCTTGGCGGGCGGGAGGGCCCTCCATGAGCAGTTCTTC; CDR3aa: CASSLAGGRALHEQFF
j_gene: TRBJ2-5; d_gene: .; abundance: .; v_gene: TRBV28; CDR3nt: TGTGCCAGCAGTTTATTCGGGGAAGGGACCACCACCCAGTACTTC; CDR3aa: CASSLFGEGTTTQYF
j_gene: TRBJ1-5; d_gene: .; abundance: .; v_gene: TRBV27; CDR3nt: TGTGCCAGCAGTCCACCCCGGGAGTCCCGACCGGGCAATCAGCCCCAGCATTTT; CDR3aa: CASSPPRESRPGNQPQHF
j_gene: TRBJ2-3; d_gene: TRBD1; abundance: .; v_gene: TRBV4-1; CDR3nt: TGCGCCAGCAGCCAAGTAAGAGGCGGGACAGGAACAGATACGCAGTATTTT; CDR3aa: CASSQVRGGTGTDTQYF
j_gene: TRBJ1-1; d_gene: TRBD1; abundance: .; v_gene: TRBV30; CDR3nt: TGTGCCTGGAGGGAAGACGGACAGGGGCACACTGAAGCTTTCTTT; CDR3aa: CAWREDGQGHTEAFF
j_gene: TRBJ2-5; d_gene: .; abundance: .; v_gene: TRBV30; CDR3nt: TGTGCCTGGACCCGGTCGGGGGAGACCCAGTACTTC; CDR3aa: CAWTRSGETQYF
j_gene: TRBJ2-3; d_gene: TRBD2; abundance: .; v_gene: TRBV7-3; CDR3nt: TGTGCCAGCAGCTTAACATCAGGGACTAGCGGGGCTAGCACAGATACGCAGTATTTT; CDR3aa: CASSLTSGTSGASTDTQYF
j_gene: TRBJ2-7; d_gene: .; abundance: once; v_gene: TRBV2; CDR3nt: TGTGCCAGCAGTCTATCAGGTCGCCTCTCCTACGAGCAGTACTTC; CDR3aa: CASSLSGRLSYEQYF
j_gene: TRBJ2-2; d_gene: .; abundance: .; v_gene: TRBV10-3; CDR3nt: TGTGCCATCAGGCCAACAGGGAACACCGGGGAGCTGTTTTTT; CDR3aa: CAIRPTGNTGELFF